One sample yielded the 27 T cell receptor beta chains listed below, sequenced in a study of Graves' ophthalmopathy and Graves' hyperthyroidism. RNA transcripts yielded amplified TCR beta CDR3 regions. The first-round RT-PCR employed HTBI primers together with the Qiagen OneStep RT-PCR kit. A multiplex PCR was then performed as the second round. TCRdb itself ran the multiplex PCR reads through MiXCR, one entry per CDR3 protein. The top ten hold around 3% of the sample, which has about 420,000 distinct CDR3 sequences, approximately 21% seen once. The sequencing input was peripheral blood. These receptors were collected from a young woman with stable Graves' hyperthyroidism.

The sample holds many counts of this clonotype. The chain has TRBV6-1 and TRBJ2-2, with D unclear. Trimming stripped 4 bases from V and 4 bases from J, with 7 bases between. CDR1 is MNHNS, CDR2 SASEGT, per germline. CDR3 size: 13 residues. The CDR3 here is CASSALVTGELFF. In DNA, the CDR3 is TGTGCCAGCAGTGCCCTAGTCACCGGGGAGCTGTTTTTT.

Only a few counts were recorded for this clonotype. The CDR3 loop reads CASSQVPGNTEAFF. The CDR3 DNA is TGTGCCAGCAGCCAAGTACCCGGGAACACTGAAGCTTTCTTT. The rearrangement uses TRBV14 and TRBJ1-1; D is uncertain. Germline V gene sequence: CDR1 SGHDN, CDR2 FVKESK. Trimming shortened V by 1 base and J by 1 base, and 7 bases separated the two germline ends. This CDR3 region has 14 residues.

This clonotype was detected many times. The chain links TRBV2 to TRBJ1-1; TRBD1 aligns across 12 bases. Germline values: CDR1 SNHLY, CDR2 FYNNEI. After removal of 6 bases from V and 3 bases from J, the junction contained 11 bases not matched to a gene. The CDR3 contains 17 residues. The CDR3 reads CASRGQGAQGEYTEAFF. In DNA form, the CDR3 reads TGTGCCAGCAGGGGACAGGGGGCGCAAGGGGAATACACTGAAGCTTTCTTT. Together with reference TRBV2 and TRBJ1-1, the CDR3 gives the full variable domain: EPEVTQTPSHQVTQMGQEVILRCVPISNHLYFYWYRQILGQKVEFLVSFYNNEISEKSEIFDDQFSVERPDGSNFTLKIRSTKLEDSAMYFCASRGQGAQGEYTEAFFGQGTRLTVV.

V and J are TRBV12-5 and TRBJ1-1; D is ambiguous. With 0 bases removed from V and 0 bases from J, the gap between germline ends came to 14 bases. CDR1 is LGHNT, CDR2 FRNRAP, per germline. The CDR3 loop spans 17 amino acids. For the CDR3, the DNA is TGTGCTAGTGGTTTGGTACTAAGAGGGCAGTTGAACACTGAAGCTTTCTTT. Protein sequence: CASGLVLRGQLNTEAFF.

This clonotype was observed at least ten times. The chain couples TRBV12-3 or TRBV12-4 to TRBJ1-3; D is perhaps TRBD1 (6 bases). The length of the CDR3 is 17 residues. Trimming took 3 bases from V and 0 from J, leaving 15 bases between them. CDR3 sequence reads: CASSLGGTGISGNTIYF. The CDR3 nucleotides read TGTGCCAGCAGTTTGGGAGGCACAGGGATCTCTGGAAACACCATATATTTT.

This clonotype was recorded many times. This chain joins TRBV12-5 and TRBJ2-5; D possibly matches TRBD1 or TRBD2 (5 bases each). Germline values: CDR1 LGHNT, CDR2 FRNRAP. The germline V and J ends were trimmed by 6 bases and 0 bases, with 17 bases remaining between them. CDR3 length: 16 amino acids. The CDR3 nucleotides are TGTGCTAGTGGGTCCGGGGCAGGGATTGACCAAGAGACCCAGTACTTC. Translated: CASGSGAGIDQETQYF.

This clonotype was seen many times. The genes are TRBV7-9 and TRBJ1-6; D unclear. Germline lookup yields CDR1 SEHNR and CDR2 FQNEAQ (reference sequence). The ends were cut back, 0 bases at V and 7 bases at J, with 10 bases in the middle. The CDR3 length is 15 residues. The CDR3 DNA reads as TGTGCCAGCAGCTTAGCGGCCAGTAAGAATTCACCCCTCCACTTT. It is translated as CASSLAASKNSPLHF.

The chain couples TRBV12-3 or TRBV12-4 to TRBJ1-5; the D is unclear. V lost 2 bases, J lost 5 bases, and 10 bases lay in between. The CDR3 runs 14 residues. CDR3 sequence reads: CASSLMGGDQPQHF. As DNA, the CDR3 is TGTGCCAGCAGTTTAATGGGAGGAGATCAGCCCCAGCATTTT.

This clonotype was observed at least ten times. The chain carries TRBV4-3 and TRBJ1-1; D is unclear. V dropped 1 base and J dropped 1 base, with 4 bases sitting between them. The CDR3 sequence is 13 residues long. Per germline, CDR1 LGHNA and CDR2 YSLEER. The CDR3 here is CASSQVGNTEAFF. In DNA form, the CDR3 reads TGCGCCAGCAGCCAAGTTGGGAACACTGAAGCTTTCTTT.

This clonotype was counted ten times or more. This rearrangement joins TRBV30 to TRBJ2-7; perhaps TRBD1 as D (5 bases). CDR1 is GTSNPN, CDR2 SVGIG, per germline (reference sequence). With 0 bases removed from V and 7 bases from J, the gap between germline ends came to 31 bases. This CDR3 has 19 amino acids. The CDR3 spells CAWSVPNRLRQKRFGEQYF. The CDR3 DNA reads as TGTGCCTGGAGTGTACCAAATCGCTTGAGACAGAAGCGTTTTGGTGAGCAGTACTTC.

V is TRBV14 and J is TRBJ2-6; TRBD2 might be the D (5 bases). The germline gives CDR1 SGHDN, CDR2 FVKESK. There are 17 residues in the CDR3. Trimming removed 0 bases at V and 4 bases at J, with 13 bases between. The DNA for the CDR3 is TGTGCCAGCAGCCAAGAAGGCGGACTGAGGGGGGCCAACGTCCTGACTTTC. As protein: CASSQEGGLRGANVLTF.

The V call is TRBV6-1, the J call TRBJ2-7; TRBD2 matches at 11 bases. Germline values: CDR1 MNHNS, CDR2 SASEGT. V lost 6 bases to trimming and J lost 5 bases; unmatched junction nucleotides: 6. The CDR3 is 14 residues long. DNA of the CDR3: TGTGCCAGCAGGGAGACTAGCGGGGTTGACGAGCAGTACTTC. Translating it yields CASRETSGVDEQYF.

This clonotype was counted at least ten times. J is TRBJ1-2 and V is TRBV7-9; D not resolved. V shed 5 bases and J shed 2 bases, with 12 bases lying between them. The CDR3 length is 14 residues. Germline CDR1 reads SEHNR; CDR2 reads FQNEAQ (reference sequence). CDR3 coding DNA: TGTGCCAGCAGCCACCTCGACAAGAACTATGGCTACACCTTC. Protein sequence: CASSHLDKNYGYTF.

This clonotype occurred many times. The rearrangement joins TRBV18 to TRBJ1-2; D gene ambiguous. Germline loops: CDR1 KGHSH, CDR2 LQKENI. Trimming stripped 3 bases from V and 8 bases from J, with 13 bases between. The CDR3 sequence is 13 residues long. The chain's CDR3 is CASSPNIDEGYTF. CDR3 in DNA: TGTGCCAGCTCACCCAATATAGACGAAGGCTACACCTTC.

J is TRBJ2-5 and V is TRBV20-1; TRBD2 agrees at 12 bases. J gave up 5 bases and V 6 bases, and 10 bases lay outside the gene matches. The CDR3 runs 15 residues. Germline loops: CDR1 DFQATT, CDR2 SNEGSKA (reference sequence). The CDR3, as DNA: TGCAGTGCCTCGGCTAGCGGGAGGGCCGACGAGACCCAGTACTTC. Protein: CSASASGRADETQYF.

This clonotype was observed many times. The V gene is TRBV12-3 or TRBV12-4, the J gene TRBJ2-7; weak D call: TRBD1 (5 bases). V lost 4 bases and J lost 2, with 6 bases in between. CDR3 length: 12 amino acids. Here the CDR3 reads CASSWGTYEQYF. For the CDR3, the DNA is TGTGCCAGCAGTTGGGGCACCTACGAGCAGTACTTC.

This clonotype was seen many times. The V and J genes are TRBV30 and TRBJ2-5; D could derive from TRBD1 or TRBD2 (6 bases each). V was clipped by 2 bases and J by 5 bases, with 9 bases between them. The CDR3 spans 12 residues. CDR1 is GTSNPN, CDR2 SVGIG, per germline (reference sequence). The CDR3: CAWSTGRETQYF. The CDR3 bases are TGTGCCTGGAGTACAGGGAGGGAGACCCAGTACTTC.

CDR3 sequence (DNA): TGTGCCAGCAGTGCATCCGGGACACGGAACTCCTATAATTCACCCCTCCACTTT. It translates to CASSASGTRNSYNSPLHF. The genes are TRBV28 and TRBJ1-6, with D possibly matching TRBD1 (6 bases). The germline gives CDR1 MDHEN, CDR2 SYDVKM. The CDR3 extends over 18 amino acids. V lost 5 bases and J 0 bases, leaving 17 bases between the germline ends.

This clonotype occurred many times. This rearrangement joins TRBV6-2 or TRBV6-3 to TRBJ2-7; 16 nucleotides match TRBD2. The germline gives CDR1 MNHEY, CDR2 SVGEGT. Unmatched junction bases numbered 14, after V lost 6 bases and J lost 0 bases. The length of the CDR3 is 20 residues. Here the CDR3 reads CASRRHPGLAGGGSSYEQYF. CDR3 nucleotides: TGTGCCAGCAGACGACACCCGGGACTAGCGGGAGGGGGTAGCTCCTACGAGCAGTACTTC.

There are many counts of this clonotype. The chain employs TRBV4-3 and TRBJ2-7; unclear D gene. The CDR3 runs to 15 residues. Trimming removed 1 base at V and 0 bases at J, with 10 bases between. Germline CDR1 LGHNA, CDR2 YSLEER. Here the CDR3 reads CASSQVVRSSYEQYF. In DNA, the CDR3 is TGCGCCAGCAGCCAAGTTGTCCGAAGCTCCTACGAGCAGTACTTC.

Ten or more counts support this clonotype. The chain uses TRBV7-8 and TRBJ2-2; 13 bases map to TRBD2. Losses at the gene ends were 4 bases for V and 6 bases for J; bases not matched to a gene: 5. There are 16 residues in the CDR3. Per germline, CDR1 SGHVS and CDR2 FQNEAQ. In DNA, the CDR3 is TGTGCCAGCAGCTCAAGACTAGCGGGGGGTGCCGGGGAGCTGTTTTTT. Protein product: CASSSRLAGGAGELFF.

As regards this clonotype: Relative to the germline gene, one junction end is altered; a read error may explain this. The chain combines TRBV12-3 or TRBV12-4 with TRBJ2-7; 9 nucleotides agree with TRBD2. The CDR3 is 14 residues long. CDR3 in amino acids: CASSIAGVRHEQYF. Written as DNA, the CDR3 is TGTGCCAGCAGTATAGCGGGAGTCCGCCACGAGCAGTACTTC.

This clonotype was counted ten times or more. This chain connects TRBV2 to TRBJ2-7; D is unresolved. This CDR3 contains 13 residues. The V end was cut by 0 bases, the J end by 1 base, with 4 bases between. Looked up from germline, CDR1 is SNHLY and CDR2 is FYNNEI. The CDR3 DNA is TGTGCCAGCAGTGAAGCGCGTTCCTACGAGCAGTACTTC. Amino acid sequence: CASSEARSYEQYF.

This clonotype was recorded many times. The chain links TRBV11-1 to TRBJ2-7; 9 bases are shared with TRBD2. Germline CDR1 is SGHAT and CDR2 is FQDESV (reference sequence). The CDR3 loop spans 16 amino acids. The ends lost 3 bases at V and 4 bases at J; junction bases unmatched: 10. CDR3 bases: TGTGCCAGCAGCTTTGCCCGTCGACTAGCGGAGTACGAGCAGTACTTC. Its translation: CASSFARRLAEYEQYF.

This clonotype was counted ten times or more. A much larger clone lies one base from this, so it may be a read error. The chain is built from TRBV6-2 or TRBV6-3 and TRBJ2-5, with 8 bases that match TRBD2. The CDR3 runs to 14 residues. In germline, CDR1 is MNHEY, CDR2 SVGEGT. This chain's CDR3 is CAAGGAGVLETKYF. The CDR3 nucleotides read TGTGCCGCGGGGGGAGCGGGAGTCCTAGAGACCAAGTACTTC.

This rearrangement joins TRBV28 to TRBJ1-1; 7 bases align to TRBD1. This CDR3 region has 15 residues. The V gene end was trimmed by 3 bases and the J gene end by 4 bases; junction bases not matched to a gene: 8. Germline V gene lookup returns CDR1 MDHEN and CDR2 SYDVKM. The CDR3 spells CASSFGRGIFTEAFF. CDR3 DNA: TGTGCCAGCAGTTTTGGCAGGGGGATTTTCACTGAAGCTTTCTTT.

The chain couples TRBV6-2 or TRBV6-3 to TRBJ1-1; no definite D call. The germline V gene has CDR1 MNHEY and CDR2 SVGEGT. This CDR3 is built from 15 residues. The ends were cut back, 2 bases at V and 4 bases at J, with 14 bases in the middle. CDR3 region: CASSYLGGMTTEAFF. The CDR3 DNA follows: TGTGCCAGCAGTTACCTGGGAGGCATGACCACTGAAGCTTTCTTT.